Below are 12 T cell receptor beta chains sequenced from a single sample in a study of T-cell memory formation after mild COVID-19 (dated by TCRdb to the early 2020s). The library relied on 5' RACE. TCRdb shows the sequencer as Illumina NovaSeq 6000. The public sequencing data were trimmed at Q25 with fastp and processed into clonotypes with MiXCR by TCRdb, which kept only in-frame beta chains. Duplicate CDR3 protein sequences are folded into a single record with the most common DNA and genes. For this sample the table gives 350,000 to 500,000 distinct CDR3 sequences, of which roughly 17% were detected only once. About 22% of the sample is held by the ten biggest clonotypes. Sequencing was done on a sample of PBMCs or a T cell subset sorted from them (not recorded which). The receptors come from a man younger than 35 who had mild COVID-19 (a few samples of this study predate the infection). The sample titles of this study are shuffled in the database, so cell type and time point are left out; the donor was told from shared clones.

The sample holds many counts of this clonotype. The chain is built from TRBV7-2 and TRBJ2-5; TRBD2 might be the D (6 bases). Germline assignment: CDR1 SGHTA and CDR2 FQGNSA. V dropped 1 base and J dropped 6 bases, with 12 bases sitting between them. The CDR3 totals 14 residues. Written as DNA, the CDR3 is TGTGCCAGCAGCTTAGGCCTAGCGATGCAGACCCAGTACTTC. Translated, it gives CASSLGLAMQTQYF.

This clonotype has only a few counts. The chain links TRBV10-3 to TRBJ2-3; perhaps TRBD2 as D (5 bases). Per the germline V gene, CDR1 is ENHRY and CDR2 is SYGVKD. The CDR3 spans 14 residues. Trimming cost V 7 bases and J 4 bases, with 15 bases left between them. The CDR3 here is CAINENSGSDTQYF. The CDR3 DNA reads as TGTGCCATCAACGAAAATTCGGGATCAGATACGCAGTATTTT.

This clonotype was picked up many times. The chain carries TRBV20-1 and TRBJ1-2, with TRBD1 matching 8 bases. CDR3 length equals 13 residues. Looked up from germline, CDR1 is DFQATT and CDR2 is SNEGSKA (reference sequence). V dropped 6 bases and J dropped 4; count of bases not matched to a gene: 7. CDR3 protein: CSAEAGTGYGYTF. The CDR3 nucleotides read TGCAGTGCCGAAGCCGGGACAGGCTATGGCTACACCTTC.

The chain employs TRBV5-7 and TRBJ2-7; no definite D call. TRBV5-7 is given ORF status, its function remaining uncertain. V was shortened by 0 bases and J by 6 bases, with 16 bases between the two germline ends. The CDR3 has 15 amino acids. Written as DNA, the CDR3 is TGTGCCAGCAGCTTGGGGGGATCTCCGGCGCGCGAGCAGTACGTC. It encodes CASSLGGSPAREQYV.

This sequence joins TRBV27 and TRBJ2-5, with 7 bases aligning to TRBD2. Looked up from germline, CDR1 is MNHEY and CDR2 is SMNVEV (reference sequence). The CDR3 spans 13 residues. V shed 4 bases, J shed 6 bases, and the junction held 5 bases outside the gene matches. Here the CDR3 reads CASSWGGLKTQYF. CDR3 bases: TGTGCCAGCAGTTGGGGGGGGTTGAAGACCCAGTACTTC.

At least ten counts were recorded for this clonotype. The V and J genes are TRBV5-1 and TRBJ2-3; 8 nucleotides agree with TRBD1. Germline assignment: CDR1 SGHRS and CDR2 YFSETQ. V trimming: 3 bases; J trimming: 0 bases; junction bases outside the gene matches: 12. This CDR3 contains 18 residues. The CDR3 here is CASSYGQGTPASTDTQYF. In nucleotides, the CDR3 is TGCGCCAGCAGCTACGGACAGGGAACTCCTGCTAGCACAGATACGCAGTATTTT.

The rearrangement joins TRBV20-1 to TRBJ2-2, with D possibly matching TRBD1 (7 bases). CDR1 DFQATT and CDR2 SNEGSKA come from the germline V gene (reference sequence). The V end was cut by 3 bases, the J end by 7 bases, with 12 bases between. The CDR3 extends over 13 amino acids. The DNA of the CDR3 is TGCAGTGCTAGGCAGGGGGGCGGCGGGGAGCTGTTTTTT. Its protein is CSARQGGGGELFF.

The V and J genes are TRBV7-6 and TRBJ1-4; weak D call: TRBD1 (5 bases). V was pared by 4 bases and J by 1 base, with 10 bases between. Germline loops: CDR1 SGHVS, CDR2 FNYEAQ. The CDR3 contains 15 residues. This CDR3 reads CASSSKGRTNEKLFF. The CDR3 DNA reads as TGTGCCAGCAGCTCAAAGGGGAGAACTAATGAAAAACTGTTTTTT.

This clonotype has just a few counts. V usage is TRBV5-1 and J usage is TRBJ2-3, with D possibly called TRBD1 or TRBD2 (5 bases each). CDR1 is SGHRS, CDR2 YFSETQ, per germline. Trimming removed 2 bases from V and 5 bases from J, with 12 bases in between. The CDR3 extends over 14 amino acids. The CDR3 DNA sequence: TGCGCCAGCAGCTTTGGACAACGGGGAGATACGCAGTATTTT. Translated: CASSFGQRGDTQYF.

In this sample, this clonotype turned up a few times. The CDR3 spells CSASWARGSQIRQFF. In DNA, the CDR3 is TGCAGTGCTAGTTGGGCGCGGGGGAGCCAAATAAGGCAGTTCTTC. The genes are TRBV20-1 and TRBJ2-1; 7 nucleotides agree with TRBD2. The CDR3 spans 15 residues. Looked up from germline, CDR1 is DFQATT and CDR2 is SNEGSKA (reference sequence). Losses at the gene ends were 3 bases for V and 12 bases for J; bases not matched to a gene: 17.

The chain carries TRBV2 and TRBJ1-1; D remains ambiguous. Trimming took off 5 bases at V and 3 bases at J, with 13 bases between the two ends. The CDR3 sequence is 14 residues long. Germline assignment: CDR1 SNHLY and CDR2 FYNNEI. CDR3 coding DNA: TGTGCCAGCAGTATGGACCCCATGTACACTGAAGCTTTCTTT. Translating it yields CASSMDPMYTEAFF.

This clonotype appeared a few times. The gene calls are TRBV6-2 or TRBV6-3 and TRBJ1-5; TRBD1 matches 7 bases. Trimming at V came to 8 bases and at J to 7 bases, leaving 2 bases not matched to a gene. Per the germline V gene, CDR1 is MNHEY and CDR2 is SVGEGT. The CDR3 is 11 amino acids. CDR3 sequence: CASRQGQPQHF. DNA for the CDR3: TGTGCCAGCCGACAGGGCCAGCCCCAGCATTTT.